The 23 T cell receptor beta chains below were found in one sample sequenced in a study of identical twins. From the 5' RACE reads, TCRdb called clonotypes with MiXCR, one entry per CDR3 protein. The profile covers 1.5 million to 2 million distinct CDR3 sequences, with about 32% appearing a single time and around 0.3% taken by the ten largest. Sequencing was performed on cord blood. All receptors come from a newborn girl in good health.

The chain recombines TRBV12-3 or TRBV12-4 with TRBJ2-1; 8 nucleotides align to TRBD2. The CDR3 runs 15 residues. Trimming removed 6 bases from V and 8 bases from J; junction bases left unmatched: 12. CDR3 loop: CASSPSGTRVDEQFF. As DNA, the CDR3 is TGTGCCAGCAGCCCCTCCGGGACTAGGGTCGATGAGCAGTTCTTC.

J is TRBJ2-5 and V is TRBV6-5; either TRBD1 or TRBD2 may fit D (5 bases each). Trimming cost V 0 bases and J 11 bases, with 16 bases left between them. The germline CDR1 and CDR2 sequences are MNHEY and SVGAGI. This CDR3 spans 14 amino acids. The CDR3 protein is CASSYSSRVGEQYF. CDR3 DNA sequence: TGTGCCAGCAGTTACTCGAGCAGGGTGGGGGAGCAGTACTTC.

A few counts support this clonotype. The V and J genes are TRBV7-2 and TRBJ2-7; D not resolved. This CDR3 spans 14 amino acids. Trimming pared 0 bases from V and 2 bases from J, leaving 8 bases between. Germline CDR1 and CDR2: SGHTA and FQGNSA. As DNA, the CDR3 is TGTGCCAGCAGCTTAGCGCAGGTCGCCTACGAGCAGTACTTC. Its translation: CASSLAQVAYEQYF.

This clonotype was counted only a few times. The V and J genes are TRBV30 and TRBJ2-7; D possibly corresponds to TRBD2 (6 bases). Trimming removed 0 bases at V and 0 bases at J, with 15 bases between. Germline V CDR1 and CDR2: GTSNPN, SVGIG (reference sequence). The CDR3 runs to 16 residues. CDR3 sequence reads: CAWSVTSGRISYEQYF. DNA of the CDR3: TGTGCCTGGAGTGTCACAAGCGGGCGAATCTCCTACGAGCAGTACTTC. Variable domain in full (rest from reference TRBV30 and TRBJ2-7): SQTIHQWPATLVQPVGSPLSLECTVEGTSNPNLYWYRQAAGRGLQLLFYSVGIGQISSEVPQNLSASRPQDRQFILSSKKLLLSDSGFYLCAWSVTSGRISYEQYFGPGTRLTVT.

This clonotype was seen a few times. The chain links TRBV20-1 to TRBJ2-4, with unresolved D. Looked up from germline, CDR1 is DFQATT and CDR2 is SNEGSKA (reference sequence). This CDR3 comprises 14 residues. Trimming took off 5 bases at V and 0 bases at J, with 11 bases between the two ends. CDR3 in amino acids: CSAFTMVAKNIQYF. The CDR3 DNA is TGCAGTGCTTTCACGATGGTAGCCAAAAACATTCAGTACTTC.

This clonotype has ten or more counts. The CDR3 region has the DNA TGTGCCAGCAGTTTAGGGGCCCAAGAGACCCAGTACTTC. This codes for CASSLGAQETQYF. V usage is TRBV12-3 or TRBV12-4 and J usage is TRBJ2-5; no firm D call. V shed 1 base and J shed 1 base, with 4 bases lying between them. The CDR3 contains 13 residues.

This clonotype was counted only a few times. The gene calls are TRBV3-1 and TRBJ2-3; perhaps TRBD2 as D (7 bases). CDR1 and CDR2 (germline): LGHDT, YNNKEL (reference sequence). The CDR3 is 17 amino acids. V was clipped by 0 bases and J by 6 bases, with 19 bases between them. As DNA, the CDR3 is TGTGCCAGCAGCCAAGAGCGGCTAGCGAGGGGGGGCGATACGCAGTATTTT. It specifies CASSQERLARGGDTQYF.

The chain uses TRBV5-6 and TRBJ1-5; D not resolved. The CDR3 sequence is 16 residues long. Looked up from germline, CDR1 is SGHDT and CDR2 is YYEEEE. Trimming removed 0 bases from V and 1 base from J, with 11 bases in between. The CDR3 reads CASSLGGPMSNQPQHF. CDR3 DNA sequence: TGTGCCAGCAGCTTGGGGGGTCCTATGAGCAATCAGCCCCAGCATTTT.

This clonotype has just a few counts. The chain carries TRBV2 and TRBJ2-7, with unresolved D. Looked up from germline, CDR1 is SNHLY and CDR2 is FYNNEI. The CDR3 covers 14 residues. The germline V and J ends were trimmed by 2 bases and 2 bases, with 10 bases remaining between them. CDR3 sequence (DNA): TGTGCCAGCAGTGAAATCCCAGGTCCCTACGAGCAGTACTTC. Protein product: CASSEIPGPYEQYF.

This clonotype occurred a few times. The chain carries TRBV2 and TRBJ1-5; perhaps TRBD1 as D (5 bases). V was clipped by 3 bases and J by 3 bases, with 12 bases between them. CDR1 and CDR2 from the germline V gene are SNHLY and FYNNEI. This CDR3 has 15 residues. The CDR3 DNA reads TGTGCCAGCAGTGATAGGGGACGGCTCAATCAGCCCCAGCATTTT. Its protein product is CASSDRGRLNQPQHF.

This clonotype was detected a few times. DNA of the CDR3: TGCGCCAGCAGAGAGGGACAGGGTAAATCTGGCTACACCTTC. Translated, it gives CASREGQGKSGYTF. V is TRBV5-1 and J is TRBJ1-2; the match to TRBD1 covers 9 bases. V shed 5 bases, J shed 7 bases, and the junction held 9 bases outside the gene matches. CDR1 SGHRS and CDR2 YFSETQ come from the germline V gene. This CDR3 comprises 14 residues.

The rearrangement links TRBV14 to TRBJ1-1; the match to TRBD1 covers 8 bases. The ends lost 4 bases at V and 6 bases at J; junction bases unmatched: 4. This CDR3 is built from 13 residues. Germline V gene lookup returns CDR1 SGHDN and CDR2 FVKESK. The CDR3 DNA is TGTGCCAGCAGCCGTCGGACAGGGTCTGAAGCTTTCTTT. It is translated as CASSRRTGSEAFF.

This clonotype was seen a single time. The gene calls are TRBV12-3 or TRBV12-4 and TRBJ1-1; D unclear. V was shortened by 4 bases and J by 7 bases, with 13 bases between the two germline ends. The CDR3 contains 13 residues. As DNA, the CDR3 is TGTGCCAGCAGTTCGAGGACCCGGGGTGAAGCTTTCTTT. Translation gives CASSSRTRGEAFF.

This clonotype has more than one count but fewer than ten. J is TRBJ2-3 and V is TRBV27, with D perhaps matching TRBD1 or TRBD2 (6 bases each). CDR1 and CDR2 from the germline V gene are MNHEY and SMNVEV (reference sequence). This CDR3 has 15 amino acids. Trimming took 5 bases from V and 4 from J, leaving 16 bases between them. The CDR3 DNA reads as TGTGCCAGCAGTCTCCATGGGGGGCGGTCAGATACGCAGTATTTT. This codes for CASSLHGGRSDTQYF.

CDR3 in amino acids: CASSFQPGQGFNEQFF. The CDR3 nucleotides are TGTGCCAGCAGTTTCCAGCCGGGACAGGGGTTTAATGAGCAGTTCTTC. J is TRBJ2-1 and V is TRBV27; 10 positions match TRBD1. The V segment lost 3 bases and the J segment 7 bases; nucleotides outside the gene matches: 9. This CDR3 spans 16 amino acids. From germline, CDR1 is MNHEY and CDR2 SMNVEV (reference sequence).

This clonotype was detected only a few times. The genes are TRBV20-1 and TRBJ2-5; a weak D match, TRBD2 (6 bases). The CDR3 spans 13 residues. V was pared by 1 base and J by 11 bases, with 17 bases between. Looked up from germline, CDR1 is DFQATT and CDR2 is SNEGSKA (reference sequence). The CDR3 bases are TGCAGTGCTAGAGGGCTAGCGAACAATGAGCAGTACTTC. It encodes CSARGLANNEQYF.

Concerning this clonotype: Being one base from a much bigger clone, this may be a read error. The gene calls are TRBV24-1 and TRBJ2-3; unclear D gene. Germline V CDR1 and CDR2: KGHDR, SFDVKD. The CDR3 has 14 residues. The CDR3 is CATSDSPSADTRYF. Here the CDR3 DNA reads TGTGCCACCAGTGATTCTCCTTCGGCAGATACGCGGTATTTT.

This clonotype was counted between two and nine times. The chain employs TRBV11-2 and TRBJ2-7, with 9 positions matching TRBD2. V lost 5 bases to trimming and J lost 0 bases; unmatched junction nucleotides: 5. From germline, CDR1 is SGHAT and CDR2 FQNNGV. CDR3 length: 15 amino acids. Here the CDR3 reads CASSLSGGHSYEQYF. DNA for the CDR3: TGTGCCAGCAGCCTCAGCGGGGGGCACTCCTACGAGCAGTACTTC.

V gene TRBV18 combines with J gene TRBJ2-3, with TRBD2 identical over 7 bases. V was clipped by 3 bases and J by 0 bases; unmatched bases: 6. The CDR3 length is 16 residues. CDR1 and CDR2 from the germline V gene are KGHSH and LQKENI. In nucleotides, the CDR3 is TGTGCCAGCTCACCGTTGCTGCGGGGGAGCACAGATACGCAGTATTTT. Its protein product is CASSPLLRGSTDTQYF.

The sample holds many counts of this clonotype. The junction and the germline gene differ at one end; a read error may be behind it. The chain recombines TRBV27 with TRBJ1-1; D possibly corresponds to TRBD1 (6 bases). This CDR3 is 13 amino acids long. CDR1 is MNHEY, CDR2 SMNVEV, per germline (reference sequence). As DNA, the CDR3 is TGCGCCAGCAGGAGAACAGGGTCCACTGAAGCTTTCTTT. It yields the protein CASRRTGSTEAFF.

Ten or more counts support this clonotype. Mismatch with germline at one junction end may stem from a read error. The CDR3: CPRPDTQYF. The CDR3 coding sequence is TGTCCCAGGCCAGATACGCAGTATTTT. The chain combines TRBV9 with TRBJ2-3, with D hard to call. The CDR3 runs 9 residues. The germline gives CDR1 SGDLS, CDR2 YYNGEE.

In regard to this clonotype: The final CDR3 position lacks the conserved phenylalanine or tryptophan, pointing to a likely read error. CDR3 DNA: TGTGCCAGCAGGGGTGGGGCGTACCAAGAGACCCAGTACTTG. Translating gives CASRGGAYQETQYL. The V call is TRBV6-5, the J call TRBJ2-5, with a tentative D call TRBD1 (5 bases). V lost 6 bases and J lost 0, with 11 bases in between. The CDR3 consists of 14 residues. Germline V lookup: CDR1 MNHEY, CDR2 SVGAGI.

The chain joins TRBV5-1 to TRBJ2-3, with 9 positions matching TRBD2. The CDR3 loop spans 16 amino acids. The germline gives CDR1 SGHRS, CDR2 YFSETQ. Losses at the gene ends were 2 bases for V and 0 bases for J; bases not matched to a gene: 4. This CDR3 is CASSLPSGVSTDTQYF. Here the CDR3 DNA reads TGCGCCAGCAGCTTACCTAGCGGGGTTAGCACAGATACGCAGTATTTT.